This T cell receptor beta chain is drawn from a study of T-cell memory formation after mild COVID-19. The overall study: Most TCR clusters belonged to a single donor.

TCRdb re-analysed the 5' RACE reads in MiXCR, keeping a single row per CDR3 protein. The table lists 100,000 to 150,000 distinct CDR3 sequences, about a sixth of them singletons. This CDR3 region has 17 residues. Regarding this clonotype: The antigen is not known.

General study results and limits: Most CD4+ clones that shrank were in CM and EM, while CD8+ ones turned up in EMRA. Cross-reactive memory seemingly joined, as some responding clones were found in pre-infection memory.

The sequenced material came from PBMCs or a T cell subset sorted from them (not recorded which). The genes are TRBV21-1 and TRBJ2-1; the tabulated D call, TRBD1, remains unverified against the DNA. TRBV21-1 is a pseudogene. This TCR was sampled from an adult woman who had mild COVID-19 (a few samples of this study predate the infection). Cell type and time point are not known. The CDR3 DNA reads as TGTGCCAGCAGCAAAGGAGAGGGGACAGGGGGCATGAATGAGCAGTTCTTC. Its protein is CASSKGEGTGGMNEQFF.